This entry lists 30 T cell receptor beta chains sequenced from one sample in a study of cytomegalovirus exposure and HLA in healthy donors. TCRdb keeps only in-frame clones here, not all; method: immunoSEQ multiplex PCR. Of 95,000 to 150,000 clones listed, about 84% are singletons. Source material: PBMCs. All receptors come from a woman aged 25 to 39 in good health and CMV-seronegative.

This clone was detected only once. The chain links TRBV7-2 to TRBJ2-1; 7 nucleotides match TRBD2. J gave up 8 bases and V 6 bases, and 7 bases lay outside the gene matches. This CDR3 is 13 amino acids long. Germline values: CDR1 SGHTA, CDR2 FQGNSA. The CDR3 DNA reads TGTGCCAGCAGTCCAGCGGGGTGGGATGAGCAGTTCTTC. Its translation: CASSPAGWDEQFF.

This sequence joins TRBV7-3 and TRBJ2-5, with 12 bases aligning to TRBD2. The CDR3 covers 17 residues. Trimming took 0 bases from V and 5 from J; bases not matched to a gene: 7. The germline V gene has CDR1 SGHTA and CDR2 FQGTGA. The CDR3 protein is CASSLTGTSGGRETQYF. The DNA for the CDR3 is TGTGCCAGCAGCTTAACGGGAACTAGCGGGGGGCGGGAGACCCAGTACTTC.

The V and J genes are TRBV6-6 and TRBJ1-1; 7 bases align to TRBD1. Trimming took 5 bases from V and 5 from J; bases not matched to a gene: 11. CDR3 size: 15 residues. Germline V lookup: CDR1 MNHNY, CDR2 SVGAGI (reference sequence). The DNA of the CDR3 is TGTGCCAGCAGTCCAGGTAGAACAGGGGAGACTGAAGCTTTCTTT. Translation: CASSPGRTGETEAFF.

The chain recombines TRBV5-6 with TRBJ2-5, with TRBD2 matching 8 bases. The CDR3 is 15 amino acids. Germline CDR1 reads SGHDT; CDR2 reads YYEEEE. V was pared by 1 base and J by 2 bases, with 4 bases of the junction left unmatched. In nucleotides, the CDR3 is TGTGCCAGCAGCTTGACCGGGAGGGGGCAAGAGACCCAGTACTTC. Its translation: CASSLTGRGQETQYF. The full variable domain, rest sourced from reference TRBV5-6 and TRBJ2-5, is DAGVTQSPTHLIKTRGQQVTLRCSPKSGHDTVSWYQQALGQGPQFIFQYYEEEERQRGNFPDRFSGHQFPNYSSELNVNALLLGDSALYLCASSLTGRGQETQYFGPGTRLLVL.

This chain connects TRBV11-3 to TRBJ2-2, with 7 bases aligning to TRBD1. From germline, CDR1 is SGHNT and CDR2 YENEEA. V was clipped by 5 bases and J by 8 bases; unmatched bases: 8. CDR3 length: 14 residues. The CDR3 DNA is TGTGCCAGCAGCCAACAGGGGACGTTAGGGGAGCTGTTTTTT. Amino acids: CASSQQGTLGELFF.

J is TRBJ1-5 and V is TRBV7-8; no firm D call. The CDR3 extends over 13 amino acids. Germline assignment: CDR1 SGHVS and CDR2 FQNEAQ. The V end lost 2 bases, the J end lost 7 bases, and 9 bases lay between the germline ends. This chain's CDR3 is CASSLSSGQPQHF. The CDR3 nucleotides are TGTGCCAGCAGCTTATCCTCGGGGCAGCCCCAGCATTTT.

This clone was detected once. The V call is TRBV27, the J call TRBJ2-7; unclear D gene. The CDR3 is 14 amino acids. V lost 5 bases, J lost 0 bases, and 11 bases lay in between. Germline V CDR1 and CDR2: MNHEY, SMNVEV (reference sequence). CDR3 region: CASSSERSSYEQYF. The CDR3 DNA sequence: TGTGCCAGCAGTAGCGAGAGGAGCTCCTACGAGCAGTACTTC.

The chain uses TRBV5-1 and TRBJ2-5; 7 bases fit TRBD2. CDR3 size: 14 residues. The V segment lost 0 bases and the J segment 4 bases; nucleotides outside the gene matches: 3. The germline V gene has CDR1 SGHRS and CDR2 YFSETQ. The CDR3 coding sequence is TGCGCCAGCAGCTTGGGAGGCGGGAGAGAGACCCAGTACTTC. Protein sequence: CASSLGGGRETQYF.

The chain uses TRBV19 and TRBJ1-4; 8 positions match TRBD1. V lost 1 base, J lost 5 bases, and 3 bases stayed unmatched. CDR3 length: 15 amino acids. Per germline, CDR1 LNHDA and CDR2 SQIVND (reference sequence). This CDR3 reads CASSIGTGPNEKLFF. In DNA form, the CDR3 reads TGTGCCAGTAGTATAGGGACAGGGCCAAATGAAAAACTGTTTTTT.

The rearrangement joins TRBV7-9 to TRBJ2-7; D might be TRBD1 (6 bases). The CDR3 runs to 16 residues. Trimming stripped 5 bases from V and 2 bases from J, with 19 bases between. From germline, CDR1 is SEHNR and CDR2 FQNEAQ (reference sequence). The CDR3 reads CASSPTTGKEAYEQYF. CDR3 DNA sequence: TGTGCCAGCAGCCCCACCACAGGGAAAGAGGCCTACGAGCAGTACTTC.

The rearrangement joins TRBV5-1 to TRBJ2-6, with D perhaps TRBD1 (5 bases). The length of the CDR3 is 15 residues. From germline, CDR1 is SGHRS and CDR2 YFSETQ. Trimming pared 6 bases from V and 2 bases from J, leaving 12 bases between. This chain's CDR3 is CASTTQGTGANVLTF. The CDR3, as DNA: TGCGCCAGCACTACCCAGGGAACTGGGGCCAACGTCCTGACTTTC.

This clone was recorded a few times. The CDR3 bases are TGTGCCAGCAGCCACGGGGGGTTTAGGAGCCGGCCGGGAGAGCAGTACTTC. Its translation: CASSHGGFRSRPGEQYF. The J gene is TRBJ2-7, the V gene TRBV5-5, with TRBD2 identical over 7 bases. V shed 4 bases and J 7 bases; nucleotides not matched to a gene: 20. The germline gives CDR1 SGHKS, CDR2 YYEKEE (reference sequence). This CDR3 contains 17 residues.

This clone was seen only once. The chain is built from TRBV27 and TRBJ1-1, with 7 bases matching TRBD1. There are 14 residues in the CDR3. Germline V gives CDR1 MNHEY, CDR2 SMNVEV (reference sequence). V shed 7 bases and J 5 bases; nucleotides not matched to a gene: 10. This CDR3 reads CASTPQGGGTEAFF. For the CDR3, the DNA is TGTGCCAGCACCCCCCAGGGGGGTGGAACTGAAGCTTTCTTT.

This clone was recorded once. The J gene is TRBJ2-7, the V gene TRBV18; 9 positions match TRBD1. This CDR3 is 15 amino acids long. Germline lookup yields CDR1 KGHSH and CDR2 LQKENI. Trimming removed 4 bases from V and 3 bases from J; junction bases left unmatched: 7. The CDR3: CASSLDRDRVYEQYF. The CDR3 DNA sequence: TGTGCCAGCTCACTTGACCGGGACAGGGTCTACGAGCAGTACTTC.

This clone was recorded a few times. V is TRBV2 and J is TRBJ1-2, with a weak D call TRBD1 (6 bases). V lost 3 bases, J lost 8 bases, and 13 bases lay in between. CDR1 and CDR2 (germline): SNHLY, FYNNEI. The CDR3 contains 13 residues. DNA of the CDR3: TGTGCCAGCAGTGACCGAGGGGGAAGCGGCTACACCTTC. This translates into CASSDRGGSGYTF. Supplemented by reference TRBV2 and TRBJ1-2, the full variable domain reads EPEVTQTPSHQVTQMGQEVILRCVPISNHLYFYWYRQILGQKVEFLVSFYNNEISEKSEIFDDQFSVERPDGSNFTLKIRSTKLEDSAMYFCASSDRGGSGYTFGSGTRLTVV.

The gene calls are TRBV9 and TRBJ2-5, with a tentative D call TRBD2 (5 bases). Trimming took 4 bases from V and 5 from J, leaving 18 bases between them. CDR1 is SGDLS, CDR2 YYNGEE, per germline. CDR3 length: 15 amino acids. The CDR3: CASSPSGVEVETQYF. The CDR3 DNA reads TGTGCCAGCAGCCCATCCGGGGTCGAGGTGGAGACCCAGTACTTC.

The genes are TRBV28 and TRBJ1-2; 10 bases are shared with TRBD1. J gave up 7 bases and V 8 bases, and 4 bases lay outside the gene matches. This CDR3 has 12 amino acids. Germline V gene sequence: CDR1 MDHEN, CDR2 SYDVKM. The CDR3 here is CASGQGVSGYTF. The CDR3 DNA follows: TGTGCCAGCGGACAGGGGGTTAGTGGCTACACCTTC.

The V gene is TRBV5-1, the J gene TRBJ1-2; D gene ambiguous. Deletions cut 0 bases from V and 0 bases from J, with 6 bases between. This CDR3 contains 14 residues. The germline V gene has CDR1 SGHRS and CDR2 YFSETQ. CDR3 DNA: TGCGCCAGCAGCTTGGGACATTCTAACTATGGCTACACCTTC. It yields the protein CASSLGHSNYGYTF.

V usage is TRBV19 and J usage is TRBJ1-4, with D maybe TRBD1 (5 bases). Trimming removed 4 bases at V and 0 bases at J, with 12 bases between. Germline V gene lookup returns CDR1 LNHDA and CDR2 SQIVND (reference sequence). The CDR3 has 16 amino acids. DNA of the CDR3: TGTGCCAGTAGTAATGGGGCAGATGCAACTAATGAAAAACTGTTTTTT. It specifies CASSNGADATNEKLFF.

This sequence joins TRBV7-3 and TRBJ2-7; TRBD1 is a possible D gene (6 bases). Deletions cut 5 bases from V and 2 bases from J, with 19 bases between. CDR3 length: 16 residues. Per the germline V gene, CDR1 is SGHTA and CDR2 is FQGTGA. Here the CDR3 DNA reads TGTGCCAGCAGCCCAACCCCCGGGACAAGACCCTACGAGCAGTACTTC. Protein product: CASSPTPGTRPYEQYF.

CDR3 loop: CASSLAAREKYF. The CDR3 DNA reads TGTGCCAGCAGCTTAGCAGCCCGGGAAAAATACTTC. The V call is TRBV11-3, the J call TRBJ2-7; D possibly corresponds to TRBD2 (5 bases). Germline V CDR1 and CDR2: SGHNT, YENEEA. The CDR3 totals 12 residues. The ends were cut back, 1 base at V and 13 bases at J, with 14 bases in the middle. The entire variable domain, with the rest obtained from reference TRBV11-3 and TRBJ2-7, is as follows: EAGVVQSPRYKIIEKKQPVAFWCNPISGHNTLYWYLQNLGQGPELLIRYENEEAVDDSQLPKDRFSAERLKGVDSTLKIQPAELGDSAVYLCASSLAAREKYFGPGTRLTVT.

Comment on this clone: Different DNA sequences within this sample yield the same CDR3. The chain recombines TRBV5-1 with TRBJ2-1; D is perhaps TRBD2 (6 bases). The CDR3 sequence is 15 residues long. The V gene's germline CDR1 is SGHRS and CDR2 YFSETQ. V was cut by 0 bases and J by 6 bases, with 13 bases left in between. The CDR3, as DNA: TGCGCCAGCAGCTTGGGGGCAGGAGGGCCCAATGAGCAGTTCTTC. Translation: CASSLGAGGPNEQFF.

J is TRBJ2-2 and V is TRBV25-1; D might be TRBD2 (5 bases). This CDR3 is built from 12 residues. CDR1 MGHDK and CDR2 SYGVNS come from the germline V gene. Trimming removed 8 bases from V and 7 bases from J, with 11 bases in between. CDR3 in amino acids: CASEDGDGELFF. The CDR3 DNA reads as TGTGCCAGCGAGGACGGGGACGGGGAGCTGTTTTTT.

This chain connects TRBV11-2 to TRBJ2-1; 7 bases are shared with TRBD2. The CDR3 is made up of 15 amino acids. CDR1 is SGHAT and CDR2 is FQNNGV in the germline V gene. The junction had 0 bases not matched to a gene; V was cut back by 0 bases and J by 1 base. CDR3 amino acids: CASSLDGGSYNEQFF. Here the CDR3 DNA reads TGTGCCAGCAGCTTAGACGGGGGGTCCTACAATGAGCAGTTCTTC.

The J gene is TRBJ1-6, the V gene TRBV6-1; TRBD1 might be the D (6 bases). Germline CDR1 is MNHNS and CDR2 is SASEGT. V was shortened by 4 bases and J by 7 bases, with 11 bases between the two germline ends. This CDR3 contains 14 residues. The CDR3, as DNA: TGTGCCAGCAGTGCGGACAGCTGGAATTCACCCCTCCACTTT. It translates to CASSADSWNSPLHF.

This rearrangement joins TRBV15 to TRBJ2-3, with D maybe TRBD2 (5 bases). The germline gives CDR1 LNHNV, CDR2 YYDKDF (reference sequence). Between the trimmed V and J ends, which lost 0 bases and 1 base, there was a span of 14 bases. The CDR3 is 17 residues long. CDR3 coding DNA: TGTGCCACCAGCAGAGATCTATCCAGCGGAGGCACAGATACGCAGTATTTT. Encoded protein: CATSRDLSSGGTDTQYF. The whole variable domain, filled in from reference TRBV15 and TRBJ2-3, reads DAMVIQNPRYQVTQFGKPVTLSCSQTLNHNVMYWYQQKSSQAPKLLFHYYDKDFNNEADTPDNFQSRRPNTSFCFLDIRSPGLGDTAMYLCATSRDLSSGGTDTQYFGPGTRLTVL.

The chain employs TRBV7-3 and TRBJ2-5, with D unresolved. The CDR3 loop spans 13 amino acids. From germline, CDR1 is SGHTA and CDR2 FQGTGA. The ends were cut back, 5 bases at V and 0 bases at J, with 7 bases in the middle. Written as DNA, the CDR3 is TGTGCCAGCAGCCGAGCGTACCAAGAGACCCAGTACTTC. This gives the protein CASSRAYQETQYF.

The CDR3: CASRDSPSNQPQHF. The CDR3 DNA reads as TGTGCCAGCAGGGACAGCCCGAGCAATCAGCCCCAGCATTTT. The chain combines TRBV6-1 with TRBJ1-5, with D perhaps matching TRBD1 (6 bases). V was trimmed by 6 bases and J by 1 base, leaving 10 bases between them. The CDR3 length is 14 residues. Germline values: CDR1 MNHNS, CDR2 SASEGT.

V is TRBV6-6 and J is TRBJ2-1, with D perhaps matching TRBD1 (6 bases). The germline CDR1 and CDR2 sequences are MNHNY and SVGAGI (reference sequence). V was trimmed by 5 bases and J by 2 bases, leaving 16 bases between them. The CDR3 sequence is 16 residues long. The CDR3 bases are TGTGCCAGCAGTACCACAGGGCCGGCGGCCTACAATGAGCAGTTCTTC. It translates to CASSTTGPAAYNEQFF.

The chain couples TRBV9 to TRBJ2-2, with TRBD1 as a possible D gene (5 bases). The CDR3 sequence is 15 residues long. Germline CDR1 and CDR2: SGDLS and YYNGEE. With 0 bases removed from V and 7 bases from J, the gap between germline ends came to 13 bases. CDR3 coding DNA: TGTGCCAGCAGCGTAGCTTCCAGGGATGACGGGGAGCTGTTTTTT. Its translation is CASSVASRDDGELFF.